This T cell receptor (beta chain) was identified during a study of long-term antiretroviral therapy in people with HIV. Study in general: The earliest samples came from an era when ART typically awaited falling CD4 counts.

Every participant with HIV received treatment in the United States. An immunoSEQ assay, version v3.0, was performed at survey level. Measured with immunoSEQ multiplex PCR; TCRdb has only the in-frame clones, and not every one. The sample includes under 30,000 clones, roughly 80% of them seen just once. This CDR3 has 13 residues. The rearrangement uses TRBV1 and TRBJ1-1. TRBV1 represents a pseudogene. The sample was unsorted PBMCs, taken 1.1 years before starting antiretroviral therapy. The TCR comes from a woman between 25 and 40 years old with HIV. The CDR3 DNA reads TGCACCACCAGAACGGGGGGAAGTGATGAAGCTTTCTTT. Translating it yields CTTRTGGSDEAFF.